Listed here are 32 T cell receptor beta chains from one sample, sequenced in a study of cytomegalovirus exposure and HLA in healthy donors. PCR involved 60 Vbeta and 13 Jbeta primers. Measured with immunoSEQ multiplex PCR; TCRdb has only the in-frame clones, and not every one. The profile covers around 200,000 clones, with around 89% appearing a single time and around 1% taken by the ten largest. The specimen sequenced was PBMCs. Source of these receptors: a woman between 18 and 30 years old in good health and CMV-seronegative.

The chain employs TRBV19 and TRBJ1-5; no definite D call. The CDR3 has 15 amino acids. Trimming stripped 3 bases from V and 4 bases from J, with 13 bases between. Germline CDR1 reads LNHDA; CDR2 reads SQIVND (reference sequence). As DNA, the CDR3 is TGTGCCAGTAGTATTTGGAGTTCGGTTAATCAGCCCCAGCATTTT. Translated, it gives CASSIWSSVNQPQHF.

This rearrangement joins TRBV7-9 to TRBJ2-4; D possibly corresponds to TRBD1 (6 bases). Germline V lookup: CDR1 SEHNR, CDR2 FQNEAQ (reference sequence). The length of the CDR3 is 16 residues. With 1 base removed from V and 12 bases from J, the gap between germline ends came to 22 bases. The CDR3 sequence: CASSLVGNANRANQYF. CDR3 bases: TGTGCCAGCAGCTTAGTAGGCAACGCCAACAGGGCTAATCAGTACTTC.

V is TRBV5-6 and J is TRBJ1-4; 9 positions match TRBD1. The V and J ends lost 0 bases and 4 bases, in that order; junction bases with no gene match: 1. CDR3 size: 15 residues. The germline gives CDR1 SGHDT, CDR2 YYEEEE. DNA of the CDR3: TGTGCCAGCAGCTTGGAGGGACAGGGTAATGAAAAACTGTTTTTT. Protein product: CASSLEGQGNEKLFF.

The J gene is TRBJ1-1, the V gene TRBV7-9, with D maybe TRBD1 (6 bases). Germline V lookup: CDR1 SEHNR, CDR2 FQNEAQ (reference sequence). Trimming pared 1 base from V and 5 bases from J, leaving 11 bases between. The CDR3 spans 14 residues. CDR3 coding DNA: TGTGCCAGCAGCTTAGGGACAGCTCGGACTGAAGCTTTCTTT. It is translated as CASSLGTARTEAFF. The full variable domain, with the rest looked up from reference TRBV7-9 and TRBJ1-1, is DTGVSQNPRHKITKRGQNVTFRCDPISEHNRLYWYRQTLGQGPEFLTYFQNEAQLEKSRLLSDRFSAERPKGSFSTLEIQRTEQGDSAMYLCASSLGTARTEAFFGQGTRLTVV.

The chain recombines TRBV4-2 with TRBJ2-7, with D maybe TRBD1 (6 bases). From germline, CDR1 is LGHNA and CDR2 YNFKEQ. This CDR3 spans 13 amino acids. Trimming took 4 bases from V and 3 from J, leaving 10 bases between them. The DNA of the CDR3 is TGTGCCAGCAGCCCTACAGGGTTCTACGAGCAGTACTTC. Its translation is CASSPTGFYEQYF.

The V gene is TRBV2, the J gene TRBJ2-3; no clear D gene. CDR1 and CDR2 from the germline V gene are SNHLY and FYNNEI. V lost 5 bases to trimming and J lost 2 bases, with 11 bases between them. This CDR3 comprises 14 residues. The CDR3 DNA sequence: TGTGCCAGCAGTAGACAAAGCCCCACAGATACGCAGTATTTT. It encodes CASSRQSPTDTQYF.

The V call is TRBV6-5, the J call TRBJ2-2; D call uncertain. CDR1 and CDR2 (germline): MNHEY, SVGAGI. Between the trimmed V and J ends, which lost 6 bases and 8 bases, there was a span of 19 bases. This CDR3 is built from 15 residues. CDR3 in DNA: TGTGCCAGCAGCTATCAAAGTAGCATATTTGGGGAGCTGTTTTTT. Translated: CASSYQSSIFGELFF.

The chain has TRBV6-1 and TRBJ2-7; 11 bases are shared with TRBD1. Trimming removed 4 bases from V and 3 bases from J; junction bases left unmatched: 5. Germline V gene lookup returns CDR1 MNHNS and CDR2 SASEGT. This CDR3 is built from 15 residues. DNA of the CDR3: TGTGCCAGCAGTGTAACCGGGACAGGGGGCTACGAGCAGTACTTC. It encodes CASSVTGTGGYEQYF.

CDR3 bases: TGCAGCGTTGTCCCAGGGGGGTATGGCTACACCTTC. Amino acids: CSVVPGGYGYTF. This chain joins TRBV29-1 and TRBJ1-2, with 7 bases identical to TRBD1. Unmatched junction bases numbered 4, after V lost 4 bases and J lost 5 bases. Germline V gene lookup returns CDR1 SQVTM and CDR2 ANQGSEA. CDR3 length: 12 amino acids.

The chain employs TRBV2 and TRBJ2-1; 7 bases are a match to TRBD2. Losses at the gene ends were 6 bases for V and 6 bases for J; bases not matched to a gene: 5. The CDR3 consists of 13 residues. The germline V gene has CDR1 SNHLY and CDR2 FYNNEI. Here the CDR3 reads CASRETSANEQFF. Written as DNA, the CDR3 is TGTGCCAGCAGGGAAACTAGCGCCAATGAGCAGTTCTTC.

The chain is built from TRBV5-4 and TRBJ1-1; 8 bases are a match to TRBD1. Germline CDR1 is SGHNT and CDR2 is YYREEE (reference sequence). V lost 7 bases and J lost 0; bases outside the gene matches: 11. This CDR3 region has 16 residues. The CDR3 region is CASSPGQVIMNTEAFF. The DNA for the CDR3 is TGTGCCAGCTCGCCGGGACAGGTTATCATGAACACTGAAGCTTTCTTT. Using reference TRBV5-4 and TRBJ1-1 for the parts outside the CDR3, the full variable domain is ETGVTQSPTHLIKTRGQQVTLRCSSQSGHNTVSWYQQALGQGPQFIFQYYREEENGRGNFPPRFSGLQFPNYSSELNVNALELDDSALYLCASSPGQVIMNTEAFFGQGTRLTVV.

The DNA of the CDR3 is TGCGCCAGCAGTGAGACCAGGACTAGCGATGGCAATGAGCAGTTCTTC. Residues: CASSETRTSDGNEQFF. The genes are TRBV10-1 and TRBJ2-1, with 9 bases that match TRBD2. This CDR3 contains 16 residues. After removal of 2 bases from V and 6 bases from J, the junction contained 8 bases not matched to a gene. From germline, CDR1 is WNHNN and CDR2 SYGVQD (reference sequence).

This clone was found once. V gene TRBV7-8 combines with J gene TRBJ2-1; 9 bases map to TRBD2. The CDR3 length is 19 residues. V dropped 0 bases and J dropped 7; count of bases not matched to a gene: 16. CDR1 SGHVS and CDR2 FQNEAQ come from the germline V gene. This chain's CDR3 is CASSLAGGDSGSWWNEQFF. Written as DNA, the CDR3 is TGTGCCAGCAGCTTAGCGGGAGGTGATAGCGGGAGCTGGTGGAATGAGCAGTTCTTC.

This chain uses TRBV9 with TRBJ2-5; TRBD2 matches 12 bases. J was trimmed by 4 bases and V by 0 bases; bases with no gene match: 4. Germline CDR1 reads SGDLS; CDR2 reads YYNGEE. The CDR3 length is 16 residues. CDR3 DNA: TGTGCCAGCAGCGTAGGGCTAGCGGGGGGGCTAGAGACCCAGTACTTC. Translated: CASSVGLAGGLETQYF.

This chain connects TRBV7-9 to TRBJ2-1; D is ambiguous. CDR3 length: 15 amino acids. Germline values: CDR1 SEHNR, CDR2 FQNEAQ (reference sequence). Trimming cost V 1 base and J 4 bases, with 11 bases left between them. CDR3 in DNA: TGTGCCAGCAGCTTAGTTGGCTGGCGGTACAATGAGCAGTTCTTC. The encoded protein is CASSLVGWRYNEQFF.

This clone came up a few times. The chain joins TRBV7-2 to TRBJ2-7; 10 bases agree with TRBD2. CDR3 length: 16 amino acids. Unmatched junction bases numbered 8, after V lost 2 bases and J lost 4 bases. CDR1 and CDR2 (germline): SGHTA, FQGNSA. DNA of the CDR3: TGTGCCAGCAGCTTACAGGCTAGCGGGGGCTCGTACGAGCAGTACTTC. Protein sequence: CASSLQASGGSYEQYF.

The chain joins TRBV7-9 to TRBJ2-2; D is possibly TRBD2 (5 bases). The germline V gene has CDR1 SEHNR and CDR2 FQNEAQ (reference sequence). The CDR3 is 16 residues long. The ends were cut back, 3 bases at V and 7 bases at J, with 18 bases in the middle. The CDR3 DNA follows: TGTGCCAGCAGCTTTAGTTTTCTGGGAGAGGTCGGGGAGCTGTTTTTT. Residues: CASSFSFLGEVGELFF.

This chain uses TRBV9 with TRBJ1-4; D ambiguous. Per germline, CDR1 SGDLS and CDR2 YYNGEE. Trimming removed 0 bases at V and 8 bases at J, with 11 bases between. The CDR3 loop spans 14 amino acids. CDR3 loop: CASSVDESLEKLFF. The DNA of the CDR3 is TGTGCCAGCAGCGTAGATGAGTCCTTAGAAAAACTGTTTTTT.

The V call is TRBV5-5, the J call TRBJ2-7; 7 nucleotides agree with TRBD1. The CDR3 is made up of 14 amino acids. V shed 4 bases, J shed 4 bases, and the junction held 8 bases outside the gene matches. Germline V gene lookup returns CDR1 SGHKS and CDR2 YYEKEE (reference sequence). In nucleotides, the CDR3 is TGTGCCAGCAGCGGTGGCCCGACAGGGTACGAGCAGTACTTC. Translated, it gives CASSGGPTGYEQYF. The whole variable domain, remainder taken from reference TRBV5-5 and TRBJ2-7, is DAGVTQSPTHLIKTRGQQVTLRCSPISGHKSVSWYQQVLGQGPQFIFQYYEKEERGRGNFPDRFSARQFPNYSSELNVNALLLGDSALYLCASSGGPTGYEQYFGPGTRLTVT.

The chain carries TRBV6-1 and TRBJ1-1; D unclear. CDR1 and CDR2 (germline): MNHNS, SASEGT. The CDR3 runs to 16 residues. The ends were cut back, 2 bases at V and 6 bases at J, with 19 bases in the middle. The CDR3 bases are TGTGCCAGCAGTGAAACCCCATTCGGTGGGCAGTCTGAAGCTTTCTTT. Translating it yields CASSETPFGGQSEAFF.

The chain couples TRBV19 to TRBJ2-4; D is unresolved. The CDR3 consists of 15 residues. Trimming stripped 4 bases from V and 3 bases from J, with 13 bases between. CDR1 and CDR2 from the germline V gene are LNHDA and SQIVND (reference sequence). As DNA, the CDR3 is TGTGCCAGTAGTACAGACCGGCTAGGCAAAAACATTCAGTACTTC. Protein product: CASSTDRLGKNIQYF.

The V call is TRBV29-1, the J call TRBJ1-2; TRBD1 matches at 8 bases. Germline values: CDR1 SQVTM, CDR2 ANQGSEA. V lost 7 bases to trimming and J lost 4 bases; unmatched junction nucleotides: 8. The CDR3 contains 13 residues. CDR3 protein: CSAGTGLSYGYTF. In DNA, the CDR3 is TGCAGCGCCGGGACAGGACTATCCTATGGCTACACCTTC.

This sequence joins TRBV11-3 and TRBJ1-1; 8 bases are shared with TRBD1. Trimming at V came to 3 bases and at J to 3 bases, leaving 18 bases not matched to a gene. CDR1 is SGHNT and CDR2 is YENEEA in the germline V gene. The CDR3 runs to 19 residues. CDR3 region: CASSLGGGRGHRGDTEAFF. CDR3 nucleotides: TGTGCCAGCAGCTTGGGCGGCGGCAGGGGGCATCGGGGTGACACTGAAGCTTTCTTT.

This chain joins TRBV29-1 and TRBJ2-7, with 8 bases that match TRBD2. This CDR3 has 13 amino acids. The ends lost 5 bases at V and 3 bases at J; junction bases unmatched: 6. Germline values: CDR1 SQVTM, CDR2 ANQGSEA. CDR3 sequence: CSVKSGRGYEQYF. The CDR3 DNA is TGCAGCGTTAAAAGCGGGAGAGGCTACGAGCAGTACTTC.

Here the CDR3 DNA reads TGCGCCAGCAGACTAGGAGCTAGCACAGATACGCAGTATTTT. This translates into CASRLGASTDTQYF. The rearrangement joins TRBV5-1 to TRBJ2-3; the D gene is possibly TRBD2 (5 bases). Per the germline V gene, CDR1 is SGHRS and CDR2 is YFSETQ. CDR3 size: 14 residues. The V end lost 5 bases, the J end lost 0 bases, and 10 bases lay between the germline ends.

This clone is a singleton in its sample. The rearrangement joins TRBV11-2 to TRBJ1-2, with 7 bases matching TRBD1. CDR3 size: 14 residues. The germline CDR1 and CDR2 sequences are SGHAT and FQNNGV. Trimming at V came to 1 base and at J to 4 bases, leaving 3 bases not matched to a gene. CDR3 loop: CASSLADRAYGYTF. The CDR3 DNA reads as TGTGCCAGCAGCTTAGCCGACAGGGCCTATGGCTACACCTTC.

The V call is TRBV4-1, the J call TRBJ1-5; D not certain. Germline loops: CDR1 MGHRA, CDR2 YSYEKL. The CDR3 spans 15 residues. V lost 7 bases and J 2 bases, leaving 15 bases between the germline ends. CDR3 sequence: CASTERGVGNQPQHF. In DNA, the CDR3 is TGCGCCAGCACCGAACGCGGGGTCGGCAATCAGCCCCAGCATTTT.

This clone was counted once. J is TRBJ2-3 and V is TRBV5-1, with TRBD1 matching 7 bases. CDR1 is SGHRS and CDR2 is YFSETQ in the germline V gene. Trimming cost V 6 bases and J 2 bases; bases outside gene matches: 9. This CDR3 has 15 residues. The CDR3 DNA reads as TGCGCCAGCAAAAGGGACAGCCATCCCACAGATACGCAGTATTTT. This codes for CASKRDSHPTDTQYF.

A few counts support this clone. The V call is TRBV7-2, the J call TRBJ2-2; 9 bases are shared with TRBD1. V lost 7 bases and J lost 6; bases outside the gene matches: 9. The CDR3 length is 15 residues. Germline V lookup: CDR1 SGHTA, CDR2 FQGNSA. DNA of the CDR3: TGTGCCAGCAACTACGGGACAGGGTACCCCGGGGAGCTGTTTTTT. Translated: CASNYGTGYPGELFF. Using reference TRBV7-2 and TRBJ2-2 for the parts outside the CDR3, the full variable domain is GAGVSQSPSNKVTEKGKDVELRCDPISGHTALYWYRQSLGQGLEFLIYFQGNSAPDKSGLPSDRFSAERTGGSVSTLTIQRTQQEDSAVYLCASNYGTGYPGELFFGEGSRLTVL.

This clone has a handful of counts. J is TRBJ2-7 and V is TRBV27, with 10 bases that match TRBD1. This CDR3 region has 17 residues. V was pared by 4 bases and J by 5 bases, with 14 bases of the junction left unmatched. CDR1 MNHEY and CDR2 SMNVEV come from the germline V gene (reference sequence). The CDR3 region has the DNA TGTGCCAGCAGTTATCTACTCCCGGGACAGGGGACCCACGAGCAGTACTTC. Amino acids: CASSYLLPGQGTHEQYF.

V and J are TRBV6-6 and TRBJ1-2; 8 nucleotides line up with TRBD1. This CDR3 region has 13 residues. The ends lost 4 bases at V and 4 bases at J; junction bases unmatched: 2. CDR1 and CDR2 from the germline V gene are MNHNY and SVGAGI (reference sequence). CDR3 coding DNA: TGTGCCAGCAGTTTGGGGACAGGCTATGGCTACACCTTC. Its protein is CASSLGTGYGYTF.

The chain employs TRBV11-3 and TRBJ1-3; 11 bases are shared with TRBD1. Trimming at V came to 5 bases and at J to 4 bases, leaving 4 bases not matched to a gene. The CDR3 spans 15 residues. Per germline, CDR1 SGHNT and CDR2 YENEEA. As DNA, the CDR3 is TGTGCCAGCAGCCAGGGACAGGGGGTCGGAAACACCATATATTTT. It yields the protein CASSQGQGVGNTIYF.